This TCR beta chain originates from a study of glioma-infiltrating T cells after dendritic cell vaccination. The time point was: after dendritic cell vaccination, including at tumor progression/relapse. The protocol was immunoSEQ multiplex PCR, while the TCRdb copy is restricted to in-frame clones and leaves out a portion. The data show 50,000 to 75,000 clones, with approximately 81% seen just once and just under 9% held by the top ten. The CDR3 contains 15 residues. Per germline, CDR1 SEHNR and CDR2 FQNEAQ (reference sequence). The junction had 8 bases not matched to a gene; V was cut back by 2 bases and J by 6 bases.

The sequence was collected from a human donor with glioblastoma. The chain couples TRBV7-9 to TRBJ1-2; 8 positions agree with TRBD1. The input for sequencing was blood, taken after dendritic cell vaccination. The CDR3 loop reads CASSLPDRVIDGYTF. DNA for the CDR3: TGTGCCAGCAGCTTACCGGACAGGGTAATCGATGGCTACACCTTC.